This T cell receptor beta chain was found in a study of beta chain features in type 1 diabetes. Findings and limits, study-wide: cDNA sequencing could over-represent cells with high TCR expression. In all four CD4+ subsets, TCRB CDR3 length was significantly, moderately reduced in type 1 diabetes.

In this sample, this clone turned up a few times. Its antigen is undetermined. Central memory, naive, regulatory and stem cell-like memory CD4+ cells were sorted by CD45RO/CCR7/CD25/CD127/CD95/CD27. Reverse transcribing all isolated RNA meant expressed TCRB transcripts were sequenced. TCRdb's table, derived via immunoSEQ multiplex PCR, lists solely in-frame clones and lacks some. Of 250,000 to 300,000 clones listed, roughly 13% are singletons. Germline lookup yields CDR1 SGHRS and CDR2 YFSETQ. The J segment lost 5 bases and the V segment lost 3 bases, leaving 8 bases of the junction unmatched. The CDR3 runs to 15 residues.

This chain links TRBV5-1 with TRBJ2-7, with 10 bases aligning to TRBD1. This clonotype was sampled from a man aged 30-40 years with type 1 diabetes. The sequenced sample was naive CD4+ T cells from blood. CDR3: CASSYRTGGLDEQYF. The CDR3, as DNA: TGCGCCAGCAGCTACAGGACAGGGGGTCTGGACGAGCAGTACTTC. The full variable domain, rest sourced from reference TRBV5-1 and TRBJ2-7, is KAGVTQTPRYLIKTRGQQVTLSCSPISGHRSVSWYQQTPGQGLQFLFEYFSETQRNKGNFPGRFSGRQFSNSRSEMNVSTLELGDSALYLCASSYRTGGLDEQYFGPGTRLTVT.